This T cell receptor beta chain appears in the sequencing data of a study of T cells after yellow fever vaccination. Study context: For low cell numbers, libraries were made with SMART-Seq v4 Ultra Low Input.

Each CDR3 protein is one row after TCRdb ran MiXCR on the 5' RACE reads. The table records just over 300,000 distinct CDR3 sequences, roughly 3.5% of them present only once. This clonotype was found a few times. Its target is unknown. V shed 0 bases, J shed 0 bases, and the junction held 3 bases outside the gene matches. CDR1 SGHRS and CDR2 YFSETQ come from the germline V gene. This CDR3 contains 15 residues. General study results and limits: Sorted repertoires could include abundant contaminating clonotypes from bulk cells. Subsequent booster samples again held most clones from primary vaccination (approximately 95% CD4, 85% to 90% CD8).

The TCR originated in a man aged 18 to 30 who received the YFV17D yellow fever vaccine. The chain recombines TRBV5-1 with TRBJ2-7, with 7 bases lining up with TRBD1. The sample in question was PBMCs, obtained on the day of the yellow fever booster vaccination. The CDR3 DNA sequence: TGCGCCAGCAGCTTGGCGACAGGGAGCTCCTACGAGCAGTACTTC. Its protein is CASSLATGSSYEQYF.